Reported below is one T cell receptor (beta chain). This entry comes from a study of OX40 agonist ivuxolimab in advanced cancers. In germline, CDR1 is LGHNA, CDR2 YSLEER. The CDR3 contains 14 residues. Trimming removed 0 bases from V and 2 bases from J, with 8 bases in between. Sequenced by immunoSEQ multiplex PCR; TCRdb stores in-frame clones only, minus some. The table lists roughly 35,000 clones, roughly 82% of them singletons, with about 2% in the top ten. This receptor was obtained from an adult with an advanced solid tumor such as melanoma, head and neck, liver or kidney cancer. J is TRBJ2-7 and V is TRBV4-3; D is uncertain. Sequenced material: CD4+ or CD8+ T cells sorted from blood, taken in a trial of the OX40 agonist ivuxolimab. Written as DNA, the CDR3 is TGCGCCAGCAGCCAAGATCTAGGGCCCTACGAGCAGTACTTC. This codes for CASSQDLGPYEQYF.